Following are 20 T cell receptor beta chains from one sample sequenced in a study of blood T cell repertoires in COVID-19. The assay was immunoSEQ multiplex PCR, and TCRdb's table has in-frame clones only and misses some. The sample has some 200,000 clones; about 91% are singletons. Sequencing was done on a sample of PBMCs or T cells enriched from blood (not recorded which). The origin of the receptors is a man between 18 and 29 years old with acute COVID-19.

The rearrangement uses TRBV10-3 and TRBJ1-2; TRBD1 matches at 7 bases. V shed 4 bases, J shed 9 bases, and the junction held 8 bases outside the gene matches. CDR1 ENHRY and CDR2 SYGVKD come from the germline V gene. This CDR3 is 13 amino acids long. The CDR3 nucleotides read TGTGCCATCAGTGCCAAAGGACAGGAGAGCTACACCTTC. This codes for CAISAKGQESYTF.

The chain joins TRBV5-1 to TRBJ2-1; TRBD2 agrees at 9 bases. Germline trimming cut 4 bases from V and 4 bases from J; bases unmatched to any gene: 6. CDR3 length: 15 residues. CDR1 is SGHRS, CDR2 YFSETQ, per germline. CDR3 nucleotides: TGCGCCAGCAGCGTAACTAGCGGGCAATACAATGAGCAGTTCTTC. It encodes CASSVTSGQYNEQFF.

This rearrangement joins TRBV27 to TRBJ1-1, with D possibly matching TRBD1 (6 bases). V lost 5 bases and J lost 1, with 11 bases in between. The CDR3 is 14 residues long. Germline assignment: CDR1 MNHEY and CDR2 SMNVEV (reference sequence). The CDR3 reads CASSLRDKNTEAFF. CDR3 bases: TGTGCCAGCAGTCTTCGGGACAAGAACACTGAAGCTTTCTTT.

V and J are TRBV29-1 and TRBJ2-1; 7 bases are a match to TRBD1. With 4 bases clipped from V and 7 bases from J, the junction kept 10 bases outside the gene matches. The germline CDR1 and CDR2 sequences are SQVTM and ANQGSEA. The CDR3 totals 14 residues. Written as DNA, the CDR3 is TGCAGCGTTGGCGCTGGGACAGCCATGAATGAGCAGTTCTTC. It yields the protein CSVGAGTAMNEQFF.

The chain employs TRBV7-2 and TRBJ1-2; D gene uncertain. CDR3 size: 14 residues. CDR1 SGHTA and CDR2 FQGNSA come from the germline V gene. V was trimmed by 1 base and J by 4 bases, leaving 10 bases between them. As DNA, the CDR3 is TGTGCCAGCAGCTTAGGTTACAGCTTCTATGGCTACACCTTC. It codes for CASSLGYSFYGYTF.

This sequence joins TRBV6-1 and TRBJ1-2; D unresolved. Germline V gene lookup returns CDR1 MNHNS and CDR2 SASEGT. Trimming removed 3 bases from V and 7 bases from J, with 6 bases in between. This CDR3 is built from 11 residues. The CDR3 bases are TGTGCCAGCAGTGATTCCCGTGGCTACACCTTC. Translated, it gives CASSDSRGYTF.

The J gene is TRBJ1-3, the V gene TRBV6-5, with D perhaps TRBD1 (5 bases). Trimming stripped 6 bases from V and 7 bases from J, with 16 bases between. CDR1 MNHEY and CDR2 SVGAGI come from the germline V gene. This CDR3 has 14 amino acids. This chain's CDR3 is CASRRDNSGNTIYF. As DNA, the CDR3 is TGTGCCAGCAGGCGAGACAATTCAGGGAACACCATATATTTT.

V and J are TRBV5-1 and TRBJ2-7; possibly TRBD1 for D (7 bases). The CDR3 length is 15 residues. Germline V gene lookup returns CDR1 SGHRS and CDR2 YFSETQ. The V end lost 0 bases, the J end lost 7 bases, and 17 bases lay between the germline ends. In DNA, the CDR3 is TGCGCCAGCAGCTTGGCCTCAGGGGGAGGAGAGGAGCAGTACTTC. It specifies CASSLASGGGEEQYF.

This chain connects TRBV3-1 (or the pseudogene TRBV3-2) to TRBJ1-3, with D unclear. This CDR3 has 16 amino acids. Germline V gene data show CDR1 as LGHDT and CDR2 as YNNKEL (reference sequence). The germline V and J ends were trimmed by 3 bases and 2 bases, with 14 bases remaining between them. The CDR3 loop is CASSQGFRTPGNTIYF. For the CDR3, the DNA is TGTGCCAGCAGCCAGGGCTTCAGGACTCCTGGAAACACCATATATTTT.

The rearrangement joins TRBV3-1 (or the pseudogene TRBV3-2) to TRBJ2-7, with 8 bases matching TRBD1. CDR1 and CDR2 (germline): LGHDT, YNNKEL (reference sequence). J was trimmed by 6 bases and V by 2 bases; bases with no gene match: 9. The CDR3 spans 15 residues. The CDR3 region is CASSQTPDRVVEQYF. The CDR3 DNA sequence: TGTGCCAGCAGCCAAACCCCGGACAGGGTTGTCGAGCAGTACTTC.

V and J are TRBV10-3 and TRBJ2-7; tentative D call: TRBD1 (6 bases). Trimming cost V 7 bases and J 0 bases, with 13 bases left between them. The CDR3 is 14 amino acids. Germline CDR1 ENHRY, CDR2 SYGVKD. CDR3 amino acids: CAIKGESDSYEQYF. The DNA for the CDR3 is TGTGCCATCAAGGGGGAGAGTGACTCCTACGAGCAGTACTTC.

The chain uses TRBV5-6 and TRBJ1-2, with D possibly TRBD1 on 5 matching bases. Germline CDR1 and CDR2: SGHDT and YYEEEE. The CDR3 extends over 12 amino acids. The V gene lost 7 bases and the J gene lost 8 bases, with 15 bases spanning the gap. The CDR3 DNA sequence: TGTGCCAGCGCGGCGGGGGATCGAGGCTACACCTTC. Amino acids: CASAAGDRGYTF.

V usage is TRBV6-5 and J usage is TRBJ1-1, with a tentative D call TRBD1 (6 bases). Looked up from germline, CDR1 is MNHEY and CDR2 is SVGAGI. The ends were cut back, 3 bases at V and 6 bases at J, with 11 bases in the middle. CDR3 length: 13 residues. The CDR3 nucleotides read TGTGCCAGCAGTTATCAGGGGATCTCTGAAGCTTTCTTT. Its protein is CASSYQGISEAFF.

This rearrangement joins TRBV5-6 to TRBJ2-1; D ambiguous. Germline CDR1 is SGHDT and CDR2 is YYEEEE. The CDR3 contains 14 residues. The ends were cut back, 1 base at V and 6 bases at J, with 11 bases in the middle. CDR3 residues: CASSLPYGPNEQFF. CDR3 nucleotide sequence: TGTGCCAGCAGCTTGCCGTACGGTCCCAATGAGCAGTTCTTC.

This clone has ten or more counts. The genes are TRBV11-2 and TRBJ2-2, with 8 positions matching TRBD1. This CDR3 has 15 residues. The trim removed 5 bases at V and 1 base at J, leaving 3 bases unmatched. CDR1 is SGHAT, CDR2 FQNNGV, per germline. CDR3 sequence (DNA): TGTGCCAGCAGCCGCGGACAGGGGAACACCGGGGAGCTGTTTTTT. Amino acid sequence: CASSRGQGNTGELFF.

The rearrangement links TRBV2 to TRBJ2-3; TRBD2 aligns across 7 bases. J was trimmed by 2 bases and V by 3 bases; bases with no gene match: 14. The germline gives CDR1 SNHLY, CDR2 FYNNEI. The CDR3 is made up of 18 amino acids. CDR3 in amino acids: CASSETGFPSGYTDTQYF. CDR3 nucleotides: TGTGCCAGCAGTGAGACCGGTTTCCCTAGCGGTTACACAGATACGCAGTATTTT.

This chain joins TRBV4-1 and TRBJ2-7, with D perhaps matching TRBD1 (5 bases). V shed 3 bases and J shed 6 bases, with 18 bases lying between them. This CDR3 comprises 15 residues. The germline CDR1 and CDR2 sequences are MGHRA and YSYEKL. CDR3 nucleotides: TGCGCCAGCAGCCATCCGACCCAGGGAACCTTCGAGCAGTACTTC. It specifies CASSHPTQGTFEQYF.

The sample holds one count of this clone. V is TRBV15 and J is TRBJ2-1; 7 bases fit TRBD1. The CDR3 covers 16 residues. Looked up from germline, CDR1 is LNHNV and CDR2 is YYDKDF (reference sequence). After removal of 4 bases from V and 0 bases from J, the junction contained 6 bases not matched to a gene. The DNA of the CDR3 is TGTGCCACCAGCAAGGACAGGTTGACCTCCTACAATGAGCAGTTCTTC. This translates into CATSKDRLTSYNEQFF.

The chain carries TRBV10-1 and TRBJ2-7; tentatively, D is TRBD1 (5 bases). Germline assignment: CDR1 WNHNN and CDR2 SYGVQD (reference sequence). V was cut by 7 bases and J by 2 bases, with 15 bases left in between. The CDR3 length is 14 residues. In DNA form, the CDR3 reads TGCGCCAGCACCCGAGTCATAGGGGCCTACGAGCAGTACTTC. Its protein is CASTRVIGAYEQYF.

This rearrangement joins TRBV28 to TRBJ2-3; 7 bases match TRBD2. Trimming at V came to 6 bases and at J to 2 bases, leaving 8 bases not matched to a gene. Germline CDR1 MDHEN, CDR2 SYDVKM. The CDR3 loop spans 15 amino acids. This CDR3 reads CASRMTSPNTDTQYF. DNA of the CDR3: TGTGCCAGCAGAATGACTAGCCCGAACACAGATACGCAGTATTTT.